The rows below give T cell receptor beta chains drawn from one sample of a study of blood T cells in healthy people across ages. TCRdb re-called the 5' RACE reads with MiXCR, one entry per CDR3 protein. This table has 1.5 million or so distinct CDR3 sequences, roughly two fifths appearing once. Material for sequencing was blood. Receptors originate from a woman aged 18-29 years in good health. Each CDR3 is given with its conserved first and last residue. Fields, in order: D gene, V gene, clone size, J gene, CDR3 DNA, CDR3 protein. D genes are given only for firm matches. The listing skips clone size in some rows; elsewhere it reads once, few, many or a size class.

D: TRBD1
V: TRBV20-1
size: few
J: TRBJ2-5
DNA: TGCAGTGCTAGGAGGGGACAGGGCCTTATTCTGGGGACCCAGTACTTC
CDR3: CSARRGQGLILGTQYF

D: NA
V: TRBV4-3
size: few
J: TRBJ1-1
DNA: TGCGCCAGCAGCCAAGTTAGGGAGGATTTCACTGAAGCTTTCTTT
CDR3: CASSQVREDFTEAFF

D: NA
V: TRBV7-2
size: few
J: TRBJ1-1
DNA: TGTGCCAGCAGCTTACGGGCAGTCATGAACACTGAAGCTTTCTTT
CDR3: CASSLRAVMNTEAFF

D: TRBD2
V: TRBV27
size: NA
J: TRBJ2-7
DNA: TGTGCCAGCAGTATTGCCGGGACTAGCTTCTACGAGCAGTACTTC
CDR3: CASSIAGTSFYEQYF

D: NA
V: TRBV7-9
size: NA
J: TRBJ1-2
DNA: TGTGCCAGCAGCTTATTGGAGGGGAACTATGGCTACACCTTC
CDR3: CASSLLEGNYGYTF

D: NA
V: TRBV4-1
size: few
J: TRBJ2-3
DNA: TGCGCCAGCAGCCAAGATAACCCGCAGGGCGGGAGCACAGATACGCAGTATTTT
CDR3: CASSQDNPQGGSTDTQYF

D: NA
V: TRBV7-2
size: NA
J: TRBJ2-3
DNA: TGTGCCAGCAGCTTAGAGGGGAAGACGCAGTATTTT
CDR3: CASSLEGKTQYF

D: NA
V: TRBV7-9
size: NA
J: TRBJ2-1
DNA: TGTGCCAGCAGCTTGAACCATCTGAATGAGCAGTTCTTC
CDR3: CASSLNHLNEQFF

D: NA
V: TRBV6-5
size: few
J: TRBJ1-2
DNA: TGTGCCACCGTGGAGGCTAACTATGGCTACACCTTC
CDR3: CATVEANYGYTF

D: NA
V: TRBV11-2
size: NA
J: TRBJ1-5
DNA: TGTGCCAGCAGCGCGCTGACAGGCACGAATCAGCCCCAGCATTTT
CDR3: CASSALTGTNQPQHF

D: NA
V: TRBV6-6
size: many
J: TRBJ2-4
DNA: TGTGCCAGCAGAGGGATTAGGGCCAAAAACATTCAGTACTTC
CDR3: CASRGIRAKNIQYF

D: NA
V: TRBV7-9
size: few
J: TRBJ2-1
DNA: TGTGCCAGCAGCTTAGATGTCGGTTGGGGAGAGCAGTTCTTC
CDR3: CASSLDVGWGEQFF

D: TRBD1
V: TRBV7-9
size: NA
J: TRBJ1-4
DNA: TGTGCCAGCAGCTGGCGACAGGGTCGCGCTAATGAAAAACTGTTTTTT
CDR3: CASSWRQGRANEKLFF

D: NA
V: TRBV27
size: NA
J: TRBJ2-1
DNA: TGTGCCAGCACCCCCGGAGGTGGGAGGACCTACTACAATGAGCAGTTCTTC
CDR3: CASTPGGGRTYYNEQFF

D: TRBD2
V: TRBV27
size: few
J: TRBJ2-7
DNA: TGTGCCAGCAGTTTGCTAGCGGAGGGCTACGAGCAGTACTTC
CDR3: CASSLLAEGYEQYF

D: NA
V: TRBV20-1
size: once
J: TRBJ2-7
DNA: TGCAGTGCTAGAGATATCCGCGCGGCTACCTACAATGAGCAGTACTTC
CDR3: CSARDIRAATYNEQYF

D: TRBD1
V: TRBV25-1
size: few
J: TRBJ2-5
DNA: TGTGCCAGCAGTGAAAGGGACAGGGCCCTAGAGACCCAGTACTTC
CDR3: CASSERDRALETQYF

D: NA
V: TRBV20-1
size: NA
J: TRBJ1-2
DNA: TGCAGTGCATCTACAGGGATACTGTCCTATGGCTACACCTTC
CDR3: CSASTGILSYGYTF

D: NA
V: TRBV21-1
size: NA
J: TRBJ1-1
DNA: TGTGCCAGCAGCAAAGAAAGAGGGGGGGGCGGAGGAAATTTAGAAATGAACACTGAAGCTTTCTTT
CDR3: CASSKERGGGGGNLEMNTEAFF

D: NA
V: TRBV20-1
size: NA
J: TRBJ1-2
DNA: TGCAGTGCTAGGATTCAAGACTATGGCTACACCTTC
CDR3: CSARIQDYGYTF

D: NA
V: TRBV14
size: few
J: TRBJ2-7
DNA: TGTGCCAGCAGCCAAGTTACTGAAAGGCCCTACGAGCAGTACTTC
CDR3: CASSQVTERPYEQYF

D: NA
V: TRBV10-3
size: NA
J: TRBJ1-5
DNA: TGTGCCACAGGGAGTGGGGGGGTTCAGAATCAGCCCCAGCATTTT
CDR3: CATGSGGVQNQPQHF

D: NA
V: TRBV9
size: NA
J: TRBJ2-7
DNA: TGTGCCAGCAGCGTAGGAGGGAGTGCCGAGCAGTACTTC
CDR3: CASSVGGSAEQYF

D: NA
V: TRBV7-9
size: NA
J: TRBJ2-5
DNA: TGTGCCAGCAGCTCCGTGGGGCGAGAGACCCAGTACTTC
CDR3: CASSSVGRETQYF

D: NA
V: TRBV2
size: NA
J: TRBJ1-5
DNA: TGTGCCAGCAGTAAGGACAGCCCAGATCAGCCCCAGCATTTT
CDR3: CASSKDSPDQPQHF

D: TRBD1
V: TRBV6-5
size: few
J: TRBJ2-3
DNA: TGTGCCAGCAGTCCAGGGGGCGGGGAGACGTATACGCAGTATTTT
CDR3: CASSPGGGETYTQYF

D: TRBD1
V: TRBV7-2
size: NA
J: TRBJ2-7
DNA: TGTGCCATCTCACCGAGACAGGGTTACAATGAGCAGTACTTC
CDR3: CAISPRQGYNEQYF

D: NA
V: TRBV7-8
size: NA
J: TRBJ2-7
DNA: TGTGCCAGCAGCGTCCAGAACAAGGTCGAGCAGTACTTC
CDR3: CASSVQNKVEQYF

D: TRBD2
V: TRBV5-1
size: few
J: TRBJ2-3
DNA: TGCGCCAGCAGTCTACTAAGAGGCGGGGGGGGCCCAGATACGCAGTATTTT
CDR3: CASSLLRGGGGPDTQYF

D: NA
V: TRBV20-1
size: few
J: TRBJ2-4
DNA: TGCAGTGCTGACCAAGTGACGTATGCCATTCAGTACTTC
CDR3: CSADQVTYAIQYF

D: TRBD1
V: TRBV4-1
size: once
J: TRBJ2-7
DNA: TGCGCCAGCAGCCATGGACAGGGTAGCGAGCAGTACTTC
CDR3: CASSHGQGSEQYF